The 30 T cell receptor beta chains below all came from one sample that was sequenced in a study of CD8+CD57+ T cells in acquired aplastic anemia (dated by TCRdb to 2017 to 2018). Patients chosen for sequencing had shown expansion of CD8+CD57+ cells by flow cytometry. Data came from an Illumina HiSeq 2000. Genomic DNA was used as template for profiling of TCR beta VDJ combinations and CDR3 sequences. The public sequencing data were trimmed at Q25 with fastp and processed into clonotypes with MiXCR by TCRdb, which kept only in-frame beta chains. Every CDR3 protein is listed once, alongside the most common genes and DNA of its rows. This sample has 180,000 or so distinct CDR3 sequences in its table, and approximately 48% of those were observed once. The ten largest clones capture around 1.8% of the sample. Sequencing was done on a sample of sorted CD4+, CD8+, or CD8+CD57+ T cells (not recorded which) from PBMCs. These receptors originate from a human donor with aplastic anemia.

The J gene is TRBJ1-5, the V gene TRBV2; the D gene is possibly TRBD1 (5 bases). The germline V and J ends were trimmed by 4 bases and 0 bases, with 25 bases remaining between them. CDR1 is SNHLY and CDR2 is FYNNEI in the germline V gene. CDR3 length: 20 amino acids. The CDR3 spells CASSVVGGTQFSYSNQPQHF. In DNA form, the CDR3 reads TGTGCCAGCAGTGTTGTTGGAGGGACCCAATTCTCCTATAGCAATCAGCCCCAGCATTTT.

The V and J genes are TRBV7-2 and TRBJ1-1, with a tentative D call TRBD1 (5 bases). Deletions cut 1 base from V and 5 bases from J, with 14 bases between. The CDR3 length is 15 residues. CDR1 and CDR2 (germline): SGHTA, FQGNSA. The CDR3 bases are TGTGCCAGCAGCTTAGGTGCGGGACGAGGGACTGAAGCTTTCTTT. Translating gives CASSLGAGRGTEAFF.

With respect to this clonotype: One base away lies a much larger clone, so this may be a sequencing read error. The V gene is TRBV6-2 or TRBV6-3, the J gene TRBJ2-7; D gene ambiguous. Germline loops: CDR1 MNHEY, CDR2 SVGEGT. The CDR3 covers 13 residues. The V gene lost 7 bases and the J gene lost 4 bases, with 14 bases spanning the gap. CDR3 nucleotide sequence: TGTGCCAGCACTCCTATTTGGCGATACGAGCAGTACTTC. It is translated as CASTPIWRYEQYF.

The chain uses TRBV15 and TRBJ2-1, with TRBD2 matching 7 bases. The CDR3 is made up of 16 amino acids. Germline V lookup: CDR1 LNHNV, CDR2 YYDKDF (reference sequence). With 0 bases clipped from V and 4 bases from J, the junction kept 6 bases outside the gene matches. CDR3 protein: CATSREGLEDYNEQFF. The CDR3 region has the DNA TGTGCCACCAGCAGAGAAGGACTAGAGGATTACAATGAGCAGTTCTTC.

This clonotype was found a few times. V and J are TRBV7-3 and TRBJ1-2, with D tentatively TRBD1 (5 bases). Trimming shortened V by 3 bases and J by 4 bases, and 9 bases separated the two germline ends. Germline V CDR1 and CDR2: SGHTA, FQGTGA. This CDR3 is 13 amino acids long. CDR3 DNA sequence: TGTGCCAGCAGCTTTCAGGGAACCTATGGCTACACCTTC. Its protein product is CASSFQGTYGYTF.

In the case of this clonotype: Germline and junction disagree at one end, which may indicate a read error. The chain employs TRBV10-3 and TRBJ2-7, with TRBD2 identical over 9 bases. The germline CDR1 and CDR2 sequences are ENHRY and SYGVKD. The CDR3 is 15 residues long. This CDR3 is CATSLNGPAGGEQYF. Here the CDR3 DNA reads TGTGCCACCAGTCTTAATGGACCAGCGGGAGGCGAGCAGTACTTC.

This clonotype came up many times. The chain recombines TRBV5-1 with TRBJ1-6; D call uncertain. V was cut by 0 bases and J by 8 bases, with 9 bases left in between. The CDR3 covers 14 residues. Germline CDR1 reads SGHRS; CDR2 reads YFSETQ. The DNA of the CDR3 is TGCGCCAGCAGCTTGGAGAGGTTTGATTCACCCCTCCACTTT. Translation: CASSLERFDSPLHF.

The J gene is TRBJ2-5, the V gene TRBV11-2; no definite D call. CDR3 length: 12 residues. V lost 1 base and J lost 4, with 4 bases in between. The V gene's germline CDR1 is SGHAT and CDR2 FQNNGV. CDR3 nucleotide sequence: TGTGCCAGCAGCTTAGTCCCAGAGACCCAGTACTTC. It translates to CASSLVPETQYF.

The rearrangement uses TRBV9 and TRBJ2-1; D is ambiguous. Per the germline V gene, CDR1 is SGDLS and CDR2 is YYNGEE. This CDR3 spans 15 amino acids. With 3 bases removed from V and 4 bases from J, the gap between germline ends came to 14 bases. CDR3 in DNA: TGTGCCAGCAGCGGGCCGAATTCAAGATACAATGAGCAGTTCTTC. Residues: CASSGPNSRYNEQFF.

In its sample, this clonotype was seen a few times. V is TRBV5-4 and J is TRBJ2-2; 8 bases line up with TRBD2. CDR1 and CDR2 (germline): SGHNT, YYREEE (reference sequence). Unmatched junction bases numbered 10, after V lost 0 bases and J lost 6 bases. This CDR3 has 17 amino acids. CDR3 in amino acids: CASSLVGRGAPAGELFF. The CDR3 DNA is TGTGCCAGCAGCTTGGTGGGGCGGGGGGCCCCCGCCGGGGAGCTGTTTTTT.

This clonotype was found many times. The chain combines TRBV9 with TRBJ1-2; D uncertain. CDR1 SGDLS and CDR2 YYNGEE come from the germline V gene. Trimming removed 5 bases at V and 2 bases at J, with 7 bases between. CDR3 length: 12 amino acids. The DNA of the CDR3 is TGTGCCAGCAGGTCAGAGAACTATGGCTACACCTTC. This sequence encodes CASRSENYGYTF.

J is TRBJ1-1 and V is TRBV2, with a weak D call TRBD1 (5 bases). V lost 9 bases and J lost 5, with 16 bases in between. The length of the CDR3 is 13 residues. Per germline, CDR1 SNHLY and CDR2 FYNNEI. CDR3 residues: CASVVGGHTEAFF. DNA of the CDR3: TGTGCCAGTGTCGTGGGGGGTCATACTGAAGCTTTCTTT.

This clonotype was counted ten times or more. This chain joins TRBV12-5 and TRBJ2-1, with D possibly being TRBD1 (5 bases). CDR1 LGHNT and CDR2 FRNRAP come from the germline V gene. The CDR3 consists of 16 residues. V was shortened by 0 bases and J by 8 bases, with 17 bases between the two germline ends. The DNA of the CDR3 is TGTGCTAGTGGTTTGGTACTGGGCGCCAGGGTGGATGAGCAGTTCTTC. Protein product: CASGLVLGARVDEQFF.

This clonotype was detected a few times. The chain has TRBV11-1 and TRBJ2-1; TRBD1 is a possible D gene (7 bases). Trimming stripped 2 bases from V and 6 bases from J, with 14 bases between. Germline values: CDR1 SGHAT, CDR2 FQDESV (reference sequence). The CDR3 sequence is 15 residues long. The CDR3 DNA reads as TGTGCCAGCAGCTTATTGGAGGGGGCTAGCAATGAGCAGTTCTTC. Translated: CASSLLEGASNEQFF. The full variable domain, its missing parts supplied by reference TRBV11-1 and TRBJ2-1, is EAEVAQSPRYKITEKSQAVAFWCDPISGHATLYWYRQILGQGPELLVQFQDESVVDDSQLPKDRFSAERLKGVDSTLKIQPAELGDSAMYLCASSLLEGASNEQFFGPGTRLTVL.

This clonotype was seen repeatedly, ten times or more. This chain uses TRBV5-1 with TRBJ2-1; possible D gene TRBD1, 7 bases. V lost 0 bases, J lost 7 bases, and 14 bases lay in between. The CDR3 length is 15 residues. Germline V lookup: CDR1 SGHRS, CDR2 YFSETQ. The CDR3 coding sequence is TGCGCCAGCAGCTTGGGAGGGGGCGCGGGGAATGAGCAGTTCTTC. It codes for CASSLGGGAGNEQFF.

In this sample, this clonotype turned up many times. The genes are TRBV7-2 and TRBJ1-2; 8 positions match TRBD1. In germline, CDR1 is SGHTA, CDR2 FQGNSA. Losses at the gene ends were 6 bases for V and 4 bases for J; bases not matched to a gene: 10. This CDR3 region has 15 residues. CDR3 sequence (DNA): TGTGCCAGCAGTCTACCAGGGGGCGAACTCTATGGCTACACCTTC. It translates to CASSLPGGELYGYTF. Full variable domain (outside the CDR3, taken from reference TRBV7-2 and TRBJ1-2): GAGVSQSPSNKVTEKGKDVELRCDPISGHTALYWYRQSLGQGLEFLIYFQGNSAPDKSGLPSDRFSAERTGGSVSTLTIQRTQQEDSAVYLCASSLPGGELYGYTFGSGTRLTVV.

The rearrangement links TRBV3-1 to TRBJ1-3; perhaps TRBD1 as D (6 bases). The V gene's germline CDR1 is LGHDT and CDR2 YNNKEL (reference sequence). The CDR3 is made up of 16 amino acids. V was trimmed by 4 bases and J by 4 bases, leaving 17 bases between them. The CDR3 is CASSLLGGAGGNTIYF. CDR3 bases: TGTGCCAGCAGCCTCCTCGGGGGCGCGGGCGGAAACACCATATATTTT. Full variable domain (missing parts from reference TRBV3-1 and TRBJ1-3): DTAVSQTPKYLVTQMGNDKSIKCEQNLGHDTMYWYKQDSKKFLKIMFSYNNKELIINETVPNRFSPKSPDKAHLNLHINSLELGDSAVYFCASSLLGGAGGNTIYFGEGSWLTVV.

The chain is built from TRBV10-3 and TRBJ2-7, with 9 bases aligning to TRBD2. This CDR3 contains 15 residues. The junction had 11 bases not matched to a gene; V was cut back by 7 bases and J by 4 bases. Germline CDR1 ENHRY, CDR2 SYGVKD. The CDR3 bases are TGTGCCATCATCCGACTAGCGGCGCCCGTATACGAGCAGTACTTC. Translated: CAIIRLAAPVYEQYF.

The CDR3: CAWSGTPRDTEAFF. The CDR3 coding sequence is TGTGCCTGGAGTGGGACCCCCCGCGACACTGAAGCTTTCTTT. The V and J genes are TRBV30 and TRBJ1-1, with D unresolved. Germline V lookup: CDR1 GTSNPN, CDR2 SVGIG (reference sequence). The length of the CDR3 is 14 residues. Trimming took off 1 base at V and 3 bases at J, with 12 bases between the two ends.

The chain uses TRBV24-1 and TRBJ2-5, with 8 bases lining up with TRBD1. The germline CDR1 and CDR2 sequences are KGHDR and SFDVKD. V was pared by 3 bases and J by 5 bases, with 7 bases of the junction left unmatched. This CDR3 is built from 15 residues. This chain's CDR3 is CATSDRTGLGETQYF. CDR3 DNA sequence: TGTGCCACCAGTGATCGGACAGGGTTGGGGGAGACCCAGTACTTC.

This chain uses TRBV20-1 with TRBJ2-1; either TRBD1 or TRBD2 may fit D (5 bases each). Trimming left V 4 bases short and J 0 bases short, with 19 bases between. The CDR3 has 17 residues. The V gene's germline CDR1 is DFQATT and CDR2 SNEGSKA (reference sequence). The CDR3 nucleotides are TGCAGTGCTAAAAAAACCCGGGACCACAGCTCCTACAATGAGCAGTTCTTC. Translated: CSAKKTRDHSSYNEQFF.

This clonotype was observed a handful of times. The rearrangement joins TRBV2 to TRBJ1-5; 8 bases agree with TRBD1. Germline V gene sequence: CDR1 SNHLY, CDR2 FYNNEI. CDR3 length equals 15 residues. Trimming removed 6 bases from V and 6 bases from J; junction bases left unmatched: 10. The CDR3 bases are TGTGCCAGCAGCGGGAACAGGGGGTCGAGTCAGCCCCAGCATTTT. The encoded protein is CASSGNRGSSQPQHF. Combining the CDR3 with reference TRBV2 and TRBJ1-5 gives the whole variable domain EPEVTQTPSHQVTQMGQEVILRCVPISNHLYFYWYRQILGQKVEFLVSFYNNEISEKSEIFDDQFSVERPDGSNFTLKIRSTKLEDSAMYFCASSGNRGSSQPQHFGDGTRLSIL.

A few counts support this clonotype. The chain joins TRBV19 to TRBJ1-5; D unclear. This CDR3 spans 13 amino acids. Germline values: CDR1 LNHDA, CDR2 SQIVND (reference sequence). V was pared by 4 bases and J by 1 base, with 5 bases between. DNA for the CDR3: TGTGCCAGTAGTAGAAGGAGCAATCAGCCCCAGCATTTT. Its protein is CASSRRSNQPQHF.

This clonotype was recorded many times. CDR3 nucleotide sequence: TGTGCCAGCTCACCTGCGGACAATGAGCAGTTCTTC. It codes for CASSPADNEQFF. V is TRBV18 and J is TRBJ2-1; D remains unclear. Germline CDR1 and CDR2: KGHSH and LQKENI. V lost 3 bases and J lost 5, with 5 bases in between. This CDR3 is built from 12 residues.

The chain couples TRBV19 to TRBJ1-2, with 12 bases identical to TRBD1. The CDR3 totals 14 residues. J lost 7 bases, V lost 5 bases, and 5 bases had no gene match. The V gene's germline CDR1 is LNHDA and CDR2 SQIVND (reference sequence). CDR3 protein: CASSGTGGAGGYTF. The CDR3 DNA sequence: TGTGCCAGTAGTGGGACAGGGGGCGCAGGTGGCTACACCTTC. The variable domain in full, completed from reference TRBV19 and TRBJ1-2, reads DGGITQSPKYLFRKEGQNVTLSCEQNLNHDAMYWYRQDPGQGLRLIYYSQIVNDFQKGDIAEGYSVSREKKESFPLTVTSAQKNPTAFYLCASSGTGGAGGYTFGSGTRLTVV.

The rearrangement links TRBV11-2 to TRBJ2-1, with TRBD2 matching 8 bases. CDR1 and CDR2 (germline): SGHAT, FQNNGV. CDR3 length: 16 residues. With 2 bases clipped from V and 6 bases from J, the junction kept 9 bases outside the gene matches. CDR3 sequence reads: CASSLTSGIFFNEQFF. The CDR3 bases are TGTGCCAGCAGCTTAACTAGCGGAATATTCTTCAATGAGCAGTTCTTC.

V and J are TRBV13 and TRBJ1-6; D uncertain. CDR3 length: 15 amino acids. The V end was cut by 5 bases, the J end by 8 bases, with 16 bases between. CDR1 is PRHDT and CDR2 is FYEKMQ in the germline V gene (reference sequence). The CDR3 reads CASSPVETWHSPLHF. The CDR3 DNA sequence: TGTGCCAGCAGCCCAGTGGAAACATGGCATTCACCCCTCCACTTT.

The genes are TRBV4-2 and TRBJ1-3; TRBD1 might be the D (6 bases). This CDR3 contains 16 residues. The germline CDR1 and CDR2 sequences are LGHNA and YNFKEQ. The ends were cut back, 3 bases at V and 0 bases at J, with 12 bases in the middle. The CDR3 region is CASSHGGGGSGNTIYF. The DNA of the CDR3 is TGTGCCAGCAGCCATGGAGGGGGGGGCTCTGGAAACACCATATATTTT.

This clonotype was counted many times. The V gene is TRBV9, the J gene TRBJ2-1; possible D gene TRBD1, 6 bases. Germline values: CDR1 SGDLS, CDR2 YYNGEE. The CDR3 runs to 16 residues. The V gene lost 3 bases and the J gene lost 5 bases, with 18 bases spanning the gap. As DNA, the CDR3 is TGTGCCAGCAGCGGCCCGCAGGGGAGCGTAAACAATGAGCAGTTCTTC. Amino acid sequence: CASSGPQGSVNNEQFF.

This chain connects TRBV6-2 or TRBV6-3 to TRBJ2-2; 12 bases map to TRBD2. Germline assignment: CDR1 MNHEY and CDR2 SVGEGT. The junction had 12 bases not matched to a gene; V was cut back by 6 bases and J by 10 bases. This CDR3 has 16 residues. The CDR3 loop is CASRGTSGGTLVELFF. The CDR3 DNA is TGTGCCAGCAGGGGCACTAGCGGGGGGACCTTAGTGGAGCTGTTTTTT.